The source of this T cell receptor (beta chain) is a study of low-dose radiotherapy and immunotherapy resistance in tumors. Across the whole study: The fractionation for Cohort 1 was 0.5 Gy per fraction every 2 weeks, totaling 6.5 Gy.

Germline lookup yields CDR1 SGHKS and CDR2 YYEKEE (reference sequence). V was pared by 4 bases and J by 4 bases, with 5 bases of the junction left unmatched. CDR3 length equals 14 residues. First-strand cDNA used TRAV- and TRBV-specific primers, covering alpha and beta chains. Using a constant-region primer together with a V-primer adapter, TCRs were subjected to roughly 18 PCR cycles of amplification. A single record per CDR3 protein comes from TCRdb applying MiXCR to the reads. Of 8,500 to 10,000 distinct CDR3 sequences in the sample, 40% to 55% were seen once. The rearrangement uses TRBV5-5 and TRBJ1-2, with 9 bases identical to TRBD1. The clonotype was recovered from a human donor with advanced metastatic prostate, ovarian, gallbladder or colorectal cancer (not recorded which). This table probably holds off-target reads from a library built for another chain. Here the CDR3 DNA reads TGTGCCAGCAGCCAAATGACAGGGGGCTATGGCTACACCTTC. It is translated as CASSQMTGGYGYTF. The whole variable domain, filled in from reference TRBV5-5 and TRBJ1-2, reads DAGVTQSPTHLIKTRGQQVTLRCSPISGHKSVSWYQQVLGQGPQFIFQYYEKEERGRGNFPDRFSARQFPNYSSELNVNALLLGDSALYLCASSQMTGGYGYTFGSGTRLTVV.